The rows below give T cell receptor beta chains drawn from one sample of a study of molecular identifiers for immune sequencing clone quantification. TCRdb reanalysed the PCR reads using MiXCR and keeps one entry per CDR3 protein. The sample lists hundreds of thousands of distinct CDR3 sequences, roughly 23% occurring once. Material for sequencing was naive CD8+ T cells from blood, with Jurkat cell RNA spiked in. The receptors come from a human donor in good health. Some libraries in this study had Jurkat cell RNA spiked in. CDR3s include the opening cysteine and the closing phenylalanine or tryptophan. Fields, in order: V gene, J gene, D gene, clone size, CDR3 DNA, CDR3 protein. A D gene is named only where the DNA matches it firmly. Not every row has a clone size; where given, it reads once, few, many or a size class.

TRBV29-1	TRBJ1-3	NA	many	TGCAGCGTTGAAGGGACAGCGTCTGGAAACACCATATATTTT	CSVEGTASGNTIYF
TRBV11-2	TRBJ2-2	NA	many	TGTGCCAGCAGCTTATGGGACCTGACCGGGGAGCTGTTTTTT	CASSLWDLTGELFF
TRBV14	TRBJ1-1	TRBD1	few	TGTGCCAGCAAGAAGACAGGGGGGAGGGCTGAAGCTTTCTTT	CASKKTGGRAEAFF
TRBV27	TRBJ1-6	NA	NA	TGTGCCAGCAGTTCCCTCCTCGGAGGTTCCTATAATTCACCCCTCCACTTT	CASSSLLGGSYNSPLHF
TRBV4-1	TRBJ1-1	NA	once	TGCGCCAGCACCCAAGGATGGGGGGCGAGCACTGAAGCATTCTTT	CASTQGWGASTEAFF
TRBV24-1	TRBJ2-1	TRBD1	few	TGTGCCACCAGTGATTCTGTTACAGGGGCGAGCGTGAGGGGCGATCAGTTCTTC	CATSDSVTGASVRGDQFF
TRBV6-2/TRBV6-3	TRBJ2-6	NA	NA	TGTGCCAGCAGTTACTCGGGACTCTCTGGGGCCAACGTCCTGACTTTC	CASSYSGLSGANVLTF
TRBV6-1	TRBJ2-7	TRBD1	NA	TGTGCCAGCAGAGTAACCGGGACAGGGGTTTCATACGAGCAGTACTTC	CASRVTGTGVSYEQYF
TRBV25-1	TRBJ2-7	NA	few	TGTGCCACGGGACAACGGGACGAGCAGTACTTC	CATGQRDEQYF
TRBV7-2	TRBJ2-1	TRBD2	many	TGTGCCAGCAGCCCCGGACTAGCGGGGAGCTCCTACAATGAGCAGTTCTTC	CASSPGLAGSSYNEQFF
TRBV19	TRBJ1-5	NA	NA	TGTGCCACGGGACACACCGATAGCAATCAGCCCCAGCATTTT	CATGHTDSNQPQHF
TRBV28	TRBJ2-1	NA	NA	TGTGCCAGCAGTACCCGTTTCGGCCCCGGGGGAACCTACAATGAGCAGTTCTTC	CASSTRFGPGGTYNEQFF
TRBV20-1	TRBJ2-5	NA	few	TGCAGTGCTAGAAGAGAGACCCAGTACTTC	CSARRETQYF
TRBV15	TRBJ1-1	NA	many	TGTGCCACCAGCAGAGAAAACGGGAACACTGAAGCTTTCTTT	CATSRENGNTEAFF
TRBV4-1	TRBJ1-1	NA	many	TGCGCCAGCAGCCAGGGGGGGGGAGAAGCTTTCTTT	CASSQGGGEAFF
TRBV10-3	TRBJ2-3	TRBD2	once	TGTGCCATCAGTGACCCCCGACTAGCGGGAACCCCAGATACGCAGTATTTT	CAISDPRLAGTPDTQYF
TRBV7-9	TRBJ2-5	NA	few	TGTGCCAGCAGCTCCCTCGGGACTTACGGAGAGACCCAGTACTTC	CASSSLGTYGETQYF
TRBV7-9	TRBJ2-3	TRBD2	NA	TGTGCCAGCAGCTCACCTAGCGGGGGTAGCACAGATGCGCAGTATTTT	CASSSPSGGSTDAQYF
TRBV12-3/TRBV12-4	TRBJ2-1	NA	many	TGTGCCAGCAGTTGGGACCTTCAGTACTATGAGAACCCCTACAATGAGCAGTTCTTC	CASSWDLQYYENPYNEQFF
TRBV13	TRBJ2-3	TRBD2	NA	TGTGCCAGCAGCTTAGACGGACTAGCGGGGCCAGATACGCAGTATTTT	CASSLDGLAGPDTQYF
TRBV12-3/TRBV12-4	TRBJ2-5	TRBD2	once	TGTGCCAGCACCCGAGTAGCGGGAGTGGAAGAGACCCAGTACTTC	CASTRVAGVEETQYF
TRBV4-1	TRBJ2-7	NA	few	TGCGCCAGCAGCCCAACAGTATTAGGGGACGAGCAGTACTTC	CASSPTVLGDEQYF
TRBV10-3	TRBJ1-2	TRBD1	NA	TGTGCCATCAGTGGATGGGACAGGGGCGCAACTAACTATGGCTACACCTTC	CAISGWDRGATNYGYTF
TRBV27	TRBJ2-7	NA	NA	TGTGCCAGCAGTTTATCGAGTCAGGGCTACGAGCAGTACTTC	CASSLSSQGYEQYF
TRBV2	TRBJ2-2	NA	few	TGTGCCAGCATTGGGGGGAACACCGGGGAGCTGTTTTTT	CASIGGNTGELFF
TRBV7-9	TRBJ2-7	NA	few	TGTGCCAGCAGCCTAACAGGGCAGGGGCCCTACGAGCAGTACTTC	CASSLTGQGPYEQYF
TRBV11-2	TRBJ2-3	TRBD2	few	TGTGCCAGCAGCCCCAGACAGGGGTCTCGACTATTTCTAGCGGGAGGGCCAATTGATACGCAGTATTTT	CASSPRQGSRLFLAGGPIDTQYF
TRBV27	TRBJ1-1	NA	many	TGTGCCAGCAGTTGGTCAGTGCGGGGGGCAACTGAAGCTTTCTTT	CASSWSVRGATEAFF
TRBV5-4	TRBJ1-1	NA	NA	TGTGCCAGCAGCTTGGCCGTGTACAGCATGAACACTGAAGCTTTCTTT	CASSLAVYSMNTEAFF
TRBV28	TRBJ2-3	TRBD1	many	TGTGCCAGCAGTTTAACCCCACAACAGGGGTGGGCAGATACGCAGTATTTT	CASSLTPQQGWADTQYF
TRBV12-3/TRBV12-4	TRBJ2-5	TRBD1	few	TGTGCCAGCAGTTACGAAACAGGGGGGACACAAGAGACCCAGTACTTC	CASSYETGGTQETQYF
TRBV6-2/TRBV6-3	TRBJ1-1	NA	NA	TGTGCCAGCAGTTACGGATGGGTGGGGACTGAAGCTTTCTTT	CASSYGWVGTEAFF
TRBV20-1	TRBJ2-3	TRBD2	NA	TGCAGTGCTAGGGGTCGGGCTAGCGGGAGTTACACAGATACGCAGTATTTT	CSARGRASGSYTDTQYF
TRBV7-8	TRBJ2-3	NA	many	TGTGCCAGCCTGGGACCGCGCACAGATACGCAGTATTTT	CASLGPRTDTQYF
TRBV12-3/TRBV12-4	TRBJ1-4	TRBD1	many	TGTGCCAGCAGTCCAGGACAGGGGGCAACTAATGAAAAACTGTTTTTT	CASSPGQGATNEKLFF
TRBV28	TRBJ2-2	TRBD2	few	TGTGCCAGCAGTTCTTGGACTAGCGGGAGTCTCGCCGGGGAGCTGTTTTTT	CASSSWTSGSLAGELFF
TRBV4-3	TRBJ1-2	TRBD1	many	TGCGCCAGCAGCCAACGTACACAGGGGTACTATGGCTACACCTTC	CASSQRTQGYYGYTF
TRBV28	TRBJ2-3	TRBD2	many	TGTGCTAGCAGCTTAACTAGCGGGAGAGGCACAGATACGCAGTATTTT	CASSLTSGRGTDTQYF
TRBV7-2	TRBJ1-1	NA	many	TGTGCCAGCAGCTTAGTAGGGGGACTGGGGAAGGGAGAAGCTTTCTTT	CASSLVGGLGKGEAFF
TRBV9	TRBJ2-7	NA	NA	TGTGCCAGCGGCGTCCCAGAGGAGCAGTACTTC	CASGVPEEQYF
TRBV4-3	TRBJ2-7	TRBD2	NA	TGCGCCAGCAGCCAGGGGACTATATCCTACGAGCAGTACTTC	CASSQGTISYEQYF
TRBV27	TRBJ1-5	TRBD1	many	TGTGCCAGCAGCTACACAGGGGCTGGTCAGCCCCAGCATTTT	CASSYTGAGQPQHF
TRBV7-2	TRBJ2-5	NA	few	TGTGCCAGCAGCTTAGGGCCCAGGGCTCTTACCCCAGAGACCCAGTACTTC	CASSLGPRALTPETQYF
TRBV9	TRBJ1-1	NA	few	TGTGCCAGCAGCGTAGGAGACAGCACTGAAGCTTTCTTT	CASSVGDSTEAFF
TRBV12-3/TRBV12-4	TRBJ1-2	NA	few	TGTGCCAGCGGCGTTGGCAGCAACGGCTACACCTTC	CASGVGSNGYTF
TRBV7-2	TRBJ2-7	NA	few	TGTGCCAGCAGATCGAGTGACTCCTACGAGCAGTACTTC	CASRSSDSYEQYF
TRBV7-6	TRBJ2-2	TRBD1	NA	TGTGCCAGCAGGTTCGGACAGGGCGCGGGGGAGCTGTTTTTT	CASRFGQGAGELFF
TRBV5-5	TRBJ2-3	NA	NA	TGTGCCAGCAGCTTGGCCTACACCGGGGCAGGAGTCACAGATACGCAGTATTTT	CASSLAYTGAGVTDTQYF
TRBV6-6	TRBJ2-4	TRBD1	many	TGTGCCAGCAGTCCGGACAGGGGGGACATTCAGTACTTC	CASSPDRGDIQYF